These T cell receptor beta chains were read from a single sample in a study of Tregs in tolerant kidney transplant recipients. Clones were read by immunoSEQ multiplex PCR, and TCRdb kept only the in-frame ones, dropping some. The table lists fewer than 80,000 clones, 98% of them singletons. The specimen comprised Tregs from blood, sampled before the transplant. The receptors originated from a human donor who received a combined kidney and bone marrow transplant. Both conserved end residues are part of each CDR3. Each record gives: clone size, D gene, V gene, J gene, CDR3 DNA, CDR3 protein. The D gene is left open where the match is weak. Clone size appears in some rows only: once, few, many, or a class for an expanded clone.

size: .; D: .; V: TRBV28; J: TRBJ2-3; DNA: TGTGCCACCTCGTGGGGGGGCCTTGGAGATACGCAGTATTTT; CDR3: CATSWGGLGDTQYF
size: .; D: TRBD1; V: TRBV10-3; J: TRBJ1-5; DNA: TGTGCCAGCAGAGCCGGGACAGCCGGGAATCAGCCCCAGCATTTT; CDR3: CASRAGTAGNQPQHF
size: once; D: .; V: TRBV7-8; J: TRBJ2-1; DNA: TGTGCCAGCAGCTTTAAAAGAGTCTCGGGCTCCTACAATGAGCAGTTCTTC; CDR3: CASSFKRVSGSYNEQFF
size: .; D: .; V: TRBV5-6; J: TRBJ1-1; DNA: TGTGCCAGCAGCTTAAAAAACAGGGACACTGAAGCTTTCTTT; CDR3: CASSLKNRDTEAFF
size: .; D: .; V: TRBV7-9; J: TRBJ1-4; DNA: TGTGCCAGCAGCCCAACCCCCGTCCTGACGGGTTCTTGGAATGAAAAACTGTTTTTT; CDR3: CASSPTPVLTGSWNEKLFF
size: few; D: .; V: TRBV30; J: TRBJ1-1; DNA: TGTGCCTGGACCTCGGGGAGGGGGGGGATAATCACTGAAGCTTTCTTT; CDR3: CAWTSGRGGIITEAFF
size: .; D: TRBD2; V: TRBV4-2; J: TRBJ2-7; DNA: TGTGCCAGCAGCCAAACCTCCGGGACTAGCGGGAGAAGGTACGAGCAGTACTTC; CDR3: CASSQTSGTSGRRYEQYF
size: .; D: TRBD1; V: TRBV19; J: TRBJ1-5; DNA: TGTGCCAGTAGTAGTCCTAGGGGACAGGGGAGGTTCAAACAGCCCCAGCATTTT; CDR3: CASSSPRGQGRFKQPQHF
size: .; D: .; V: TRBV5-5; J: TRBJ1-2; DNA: TGTGCCAGCAGCTCACTAGTTAACTATGGCTACACCTTC; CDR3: CASSSLVNYGYTF
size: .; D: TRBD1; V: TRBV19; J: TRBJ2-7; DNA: TGTGCCAGTAGTGTCGGACAGGTGGGCTACGAGCAGTACTTC; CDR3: CASSVGQVGYEQYF
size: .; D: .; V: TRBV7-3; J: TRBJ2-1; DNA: TGTGCCAGCAGCTTAGCGGGCCCCTACAATGAGCAGTTCTTC; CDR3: CASSLAGPYNEQFF
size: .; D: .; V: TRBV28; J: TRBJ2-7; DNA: TGTGCCAGCACCCAAGGGCGGGGCGAGCAGTACTTC; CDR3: CASTQGRGEQYF
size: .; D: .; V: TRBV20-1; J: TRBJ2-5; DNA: TGCAGTGCCGAAGCGGAAGAGACCCAGTACTTC; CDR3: CSAEAEETQYF
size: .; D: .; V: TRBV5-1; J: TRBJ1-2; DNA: TGCGCCAGCAGCTTGGCCTTGGGGGCGACCTCCTTCGGGGGCTACACCTTC; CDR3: CASSLALGATSFGGYTF
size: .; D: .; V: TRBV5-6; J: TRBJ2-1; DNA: TGTGCCAGCAGCTTGGGTACGGGGGTAGGCCAAAATGAGCAGTTCTTC; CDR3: CASSLGTGVGQNEQFF
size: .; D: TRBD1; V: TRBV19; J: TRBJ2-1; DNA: TGTGCCAGTAGTACCCGACAGGGGGCCGTACTTCCTTCGGGGCAGTTCTTC; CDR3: CASSTRQGAVLPSGQFF
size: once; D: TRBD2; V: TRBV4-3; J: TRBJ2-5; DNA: TGCGCCAGCAGCCTAATAAGCGCTAGCGGGGGGGCCGTGGAGACCCAGTACTTC; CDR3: CASSLISASGGAVETQYF
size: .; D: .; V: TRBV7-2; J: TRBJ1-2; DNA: TGTGCCAGCAGCTTGCGGGGGGCGAGGGGCTACACCTTC; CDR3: CASSLRGARGYTF
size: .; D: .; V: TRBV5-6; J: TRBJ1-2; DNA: TGTGCCAGCAGCTTGGGTTCCCTCAGGGTAAACTATGGCTACACCTTC; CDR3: CASSLGSLRVNYGYTF
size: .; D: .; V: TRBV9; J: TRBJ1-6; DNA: TGTGCCAGCAGCGTAGATCAGAATTCACCCCTCCACTTT; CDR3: CASSVDQNSPLHF
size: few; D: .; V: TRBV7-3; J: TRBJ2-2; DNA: TGTGCCAGCAGCTCGTCCAACACCGGGGAGCTGTTTTTT; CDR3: CASSSSNTGELFF
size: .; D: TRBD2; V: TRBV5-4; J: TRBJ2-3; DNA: TGTGCCAGCAGTCGTAGACTAGCGGGGAGAAGTTCAGATACGCAGTATTTT; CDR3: CASSRRLAGRSSDTQYF
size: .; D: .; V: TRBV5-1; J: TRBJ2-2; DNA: TGCGCCAGCAGACCCCGCGAAAACACCGGGGAGCTGTTTTTT; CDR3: CASRPRENTGELFF
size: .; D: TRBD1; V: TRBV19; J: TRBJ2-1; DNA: TGTGCCAGTGCTGACAGGGTCCCCTACAATGAGCAGTTCTTC; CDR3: CASADRVPYNEQFF
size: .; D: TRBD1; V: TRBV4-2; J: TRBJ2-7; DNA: TGTGCCAGCAGCCAAGATGAGACAGGGAACTACGAGCAGTACTTC; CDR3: CASSQDETGNYEQYF
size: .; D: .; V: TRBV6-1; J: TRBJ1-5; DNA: TGTGCCAGCAGTGACTCGGGATTCAATCAGCCCCAGCATTTT; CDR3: CASSDSGFNQPQHF